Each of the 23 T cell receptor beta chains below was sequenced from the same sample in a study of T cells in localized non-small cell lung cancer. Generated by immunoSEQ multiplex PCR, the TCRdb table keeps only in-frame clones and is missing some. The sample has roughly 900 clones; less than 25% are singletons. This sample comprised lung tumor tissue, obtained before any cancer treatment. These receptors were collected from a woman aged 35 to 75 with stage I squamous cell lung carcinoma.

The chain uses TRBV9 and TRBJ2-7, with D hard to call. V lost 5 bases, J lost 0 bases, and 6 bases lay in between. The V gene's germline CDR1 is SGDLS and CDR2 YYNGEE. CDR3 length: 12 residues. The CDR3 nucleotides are TGTGCCAGCAGAATGGACTCCTACGAGCAGTACTTC. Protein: CASRMDSYEQYF.

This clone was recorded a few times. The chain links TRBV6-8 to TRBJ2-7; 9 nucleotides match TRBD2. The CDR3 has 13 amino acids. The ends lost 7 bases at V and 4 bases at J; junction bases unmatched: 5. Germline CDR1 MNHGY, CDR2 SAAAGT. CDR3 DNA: TGTGCCAGCACTTCTAGCGGGACATACGAGCAGTACTTC. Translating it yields CASTSSGTYEQYF.

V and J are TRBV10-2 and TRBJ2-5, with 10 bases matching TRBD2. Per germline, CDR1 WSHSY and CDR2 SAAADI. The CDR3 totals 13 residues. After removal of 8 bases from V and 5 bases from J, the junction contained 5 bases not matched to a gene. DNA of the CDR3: TGCGCCAGCTCTAGCGGGAGTACCGAGACCCAGTACTTC. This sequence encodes CASSSGSTETQYF.

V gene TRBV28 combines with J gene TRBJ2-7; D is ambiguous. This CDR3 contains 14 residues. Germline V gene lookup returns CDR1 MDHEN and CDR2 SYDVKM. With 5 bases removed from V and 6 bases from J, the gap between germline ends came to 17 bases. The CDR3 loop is CASSTYTIQGEQYF. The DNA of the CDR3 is TGTGCCAGCAGTACCTATACCATACAAGGCGAGCAGTACTTC.

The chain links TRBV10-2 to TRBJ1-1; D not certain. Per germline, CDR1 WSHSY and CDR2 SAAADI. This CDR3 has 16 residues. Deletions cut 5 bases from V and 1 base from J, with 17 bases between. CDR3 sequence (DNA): TGCGCCAGCAGTAATCAACCTCCGACATGGAACACTGAAGCTTTCTTT. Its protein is CASSNQPPTWNTEAFF.

The CDR3 DNA follows: TGTGCCAGCTCTCCACTCGACTATCTAAAGGGGAATGAGCAGTTCTTC. It encodes CASSPLDYLKGNEQFF. The J gene is TRBJ2-1, the V gene TRBV28; D could derive from TRBD1 or TRBD2 (5 bases each). V lost 8 bases and J lost 7, with 24 bases in between. The CDR3 totals 16 residues. Per germline, CDR1 MDHEN and CDR2 SYDVKM. The full variable domain, in which reference TRBV28 and TRBJ2-1 provide the parts outside the CDR3, is DVKVTQSSRYLVKRTGEKVFLECVQDMDHENMFWYRQDPGLGLRLIYFSYDVKMKEKGDIPEGYSVSREKKERFSLILESASTNQTSMYLCASSPLDYLKGNEQFFGPGTRLTVL.

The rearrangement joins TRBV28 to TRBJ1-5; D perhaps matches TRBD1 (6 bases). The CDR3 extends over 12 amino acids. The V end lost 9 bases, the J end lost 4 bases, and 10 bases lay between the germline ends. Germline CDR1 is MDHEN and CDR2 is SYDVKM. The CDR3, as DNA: TGTGCCAGTCGGGACACTAATCAGCCCCAGCATTTT. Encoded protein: CASRDTNQPQHF.

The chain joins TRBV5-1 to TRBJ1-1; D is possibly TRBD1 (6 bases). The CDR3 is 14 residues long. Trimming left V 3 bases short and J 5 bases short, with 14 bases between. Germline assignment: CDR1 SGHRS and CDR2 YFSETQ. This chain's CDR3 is CASSSPDRLTEAFF. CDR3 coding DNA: TGCGCCAGCAGCTCCCCCGACAGGTTGACTGAAGCTTTCTTT.

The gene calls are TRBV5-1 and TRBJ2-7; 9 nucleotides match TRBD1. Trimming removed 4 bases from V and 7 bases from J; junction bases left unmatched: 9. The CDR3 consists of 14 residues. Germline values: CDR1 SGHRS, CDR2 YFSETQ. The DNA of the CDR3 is TGCGCCAGCAGCGTTACAGGGGGCTGGGATGAGCAGTACTTC. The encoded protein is CASSVTGGWDEQYF.

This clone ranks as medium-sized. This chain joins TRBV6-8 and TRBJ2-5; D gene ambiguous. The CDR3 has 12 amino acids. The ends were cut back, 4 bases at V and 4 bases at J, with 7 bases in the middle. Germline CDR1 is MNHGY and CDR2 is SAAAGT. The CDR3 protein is CASSSLGETQYF. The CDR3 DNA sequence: TGTGCCAGCAGTTCCCTTGGAGAGACCCAGTACTTC.

This CDR3 is CASSLEGSDNQPQHF. The DNA of the CDR3 is TGCGCCAGCAGCTTGGAGGGGTCAGACAATCAGCCCCAGCATTTT. This rearrangement joins TRBV5-1 to TRBJ1-5, with D possibly TRBD1 on 5 matching bases. The germline V gene has CDR1 SGHRS and CDR2 YFSETQ. V was cut by 0 bases and J by 3 bases, with 10 bases left in between. The CDR3 has 15 amino acids.

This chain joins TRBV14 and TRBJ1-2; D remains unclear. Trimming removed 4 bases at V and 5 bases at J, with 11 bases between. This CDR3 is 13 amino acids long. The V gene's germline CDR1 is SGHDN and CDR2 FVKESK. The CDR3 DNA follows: TGTGCCAGCAGCCCAAGGCTTTTTTATGGCTACACCTTC. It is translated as CASSPRLFYGYTF.

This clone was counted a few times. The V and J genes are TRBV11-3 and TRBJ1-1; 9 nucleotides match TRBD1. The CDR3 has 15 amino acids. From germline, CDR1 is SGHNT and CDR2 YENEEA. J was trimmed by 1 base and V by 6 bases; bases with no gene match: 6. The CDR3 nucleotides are TGTGCCAGCAGTAAAACAGGGGGCTGGAACACTGAAGCTTTCTTT. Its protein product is CASSKTGGWNTEAFF.

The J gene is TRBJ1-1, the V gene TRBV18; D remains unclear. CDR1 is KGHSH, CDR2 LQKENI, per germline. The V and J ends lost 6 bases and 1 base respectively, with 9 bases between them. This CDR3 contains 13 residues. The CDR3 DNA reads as TGTGCCAGCTCGCCCGGTTCGAACACTGAAGCTTTCTTT. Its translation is CASSPGSNTEAFF.

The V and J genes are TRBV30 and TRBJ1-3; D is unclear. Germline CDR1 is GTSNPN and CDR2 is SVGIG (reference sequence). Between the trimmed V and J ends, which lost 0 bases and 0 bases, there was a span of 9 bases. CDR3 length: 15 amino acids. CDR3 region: CAWSVDGNSGNTIYF. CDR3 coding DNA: TGTGCCTGGAGTGTAGACGGGAACTCTGGAAACACCATATATTTT.

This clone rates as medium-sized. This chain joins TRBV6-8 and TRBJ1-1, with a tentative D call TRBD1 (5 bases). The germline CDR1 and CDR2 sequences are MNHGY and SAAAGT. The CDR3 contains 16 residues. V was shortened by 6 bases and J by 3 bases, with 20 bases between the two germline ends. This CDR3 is CASSPARGMHDTEAFF. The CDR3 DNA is TGTGCCAGCAGCCCTGCGCGGGGGATGCACGACACTGAAGCTTTCTTT.

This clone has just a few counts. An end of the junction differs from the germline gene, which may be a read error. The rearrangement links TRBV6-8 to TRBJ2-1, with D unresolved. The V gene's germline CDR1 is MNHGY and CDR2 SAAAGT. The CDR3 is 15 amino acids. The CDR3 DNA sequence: TGTGCCATCAGTGGCTCTGAACTCCACTACAATGAGCAGTTCTTC. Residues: CAISGSELHYNEQFF.

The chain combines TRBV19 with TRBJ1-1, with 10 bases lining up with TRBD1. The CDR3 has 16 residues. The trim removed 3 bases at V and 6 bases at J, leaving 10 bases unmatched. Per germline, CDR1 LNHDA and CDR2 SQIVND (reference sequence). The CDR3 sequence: CASSIGRTGGVSEAFF. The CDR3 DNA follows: TGTGCCAGTAGTATTGGTAGGACAGGGGGTGTCTCTGAAGCTTTCTTT.

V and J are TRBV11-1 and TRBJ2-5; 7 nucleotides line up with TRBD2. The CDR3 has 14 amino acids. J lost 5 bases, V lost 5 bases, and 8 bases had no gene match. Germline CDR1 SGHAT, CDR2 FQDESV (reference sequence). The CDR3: CASSRGSGIETQYF. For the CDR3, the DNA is TGTGCCAGCAGCCGAGGCAGCGGGATCGAGACCCAGTACTTC. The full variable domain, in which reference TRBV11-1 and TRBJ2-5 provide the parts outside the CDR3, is EAEVAQSPRYKITEKSQAVAFWCDPISGHATLYWYRQILGQGPELLVQFQDESVVDDSQLPKDRFSAERLKGVDSTLKIQPAELGDSAMYLCASSRGSGIETQYFGPGTRLLVL.

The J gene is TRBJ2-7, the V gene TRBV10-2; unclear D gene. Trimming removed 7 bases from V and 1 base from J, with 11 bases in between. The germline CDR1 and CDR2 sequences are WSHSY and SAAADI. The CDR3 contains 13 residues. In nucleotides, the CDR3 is TGCGCCAGCACTCCGTCAGGTTCCTACGAGCAGTACTTC. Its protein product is CASTPSGSYEQYF.

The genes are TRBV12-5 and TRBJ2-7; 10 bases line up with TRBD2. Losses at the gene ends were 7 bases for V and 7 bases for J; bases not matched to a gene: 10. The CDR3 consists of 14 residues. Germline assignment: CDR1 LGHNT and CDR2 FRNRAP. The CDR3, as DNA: TGTGCTAGTGCCGTTAGCGGGAGGCCCAGGGAGCAGTACTTC. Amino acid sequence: CASAVSGRPREQYF.

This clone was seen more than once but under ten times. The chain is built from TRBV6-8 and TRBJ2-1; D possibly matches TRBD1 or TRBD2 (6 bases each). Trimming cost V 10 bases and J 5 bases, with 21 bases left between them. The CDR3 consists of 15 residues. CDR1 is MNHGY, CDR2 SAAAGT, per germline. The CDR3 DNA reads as TGTGCCACCCTTGCTCGGGGGCTAGTAAACAATGAGCAGTTCTTC. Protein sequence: CATLARGLVNNEQFF.

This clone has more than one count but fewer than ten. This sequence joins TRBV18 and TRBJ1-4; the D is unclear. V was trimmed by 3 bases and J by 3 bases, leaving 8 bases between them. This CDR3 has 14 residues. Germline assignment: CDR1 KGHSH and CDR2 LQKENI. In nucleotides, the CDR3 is TGTGCCAGCTCACCGGGAGAACCTAATGAAAAACTGTTTTTT. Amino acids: CASSPGEPNEKLFF.